The 29 T cell receptor beta chains below all came from one sample that was sequenced in a study of cytomegalovirus exposure and HLA in healthy donors. In the PCR, 60 Vbeta and 13 Jbeta primers were used. Only in-frame clones appear in the TCRdb table, and some are missing; sequencing was by immunoSEQ multiplex PCR. The sample lists about 100,000 clones; around 77% were seen once. Sample: PBMCs. The receptors derive from a man aged 25 to 45 in good health and CMV-seronegative.

The chain employs TRBV7-2 and TRBJ2-7; D is perhaps TRBD2 (5 bases). CDR1 is SGHTA, CDR2 FQGNSA, per germline. V lost 0 bases, J lost 3 bases, and 12 bases lay in between. The CDR3 has 15 residues. The CDR3 DNA sequence: TGTGCCAGCAGCTTAGCGATGGAAGAGGGCTACGAGCAGTACTTC. It translates to CASSLAMEEGYEQYF.

Written as DNA, the CDR3 is TGTGCCAGCAGAAGGACAGGGGAAGAAAAACTGTTTTTT. Translating it yields CASRRTGEEKLFF. The chain couples TRBV5-4 to TRBJ1-4; 9 nucleotides match TRBD1. Unmatched junction bases numbered 4, after V lost 5 bases and J lost 8 bases. The CDR3 extends over 13 amino acids. The V gene's germline CDR1 is SGHNT and CDR2 YYREEE (reference sequence).

The J gene is TRBJ2-2, the V gene TRBV2, with a tentative D call TRBD1 (6 bases). V shed 9 bases and J shed 6 bases, with 17 bases lying between them. CDR1 and CDR2 from the germline V gene are SNHLY and FYNNEI. This CDR3 is built from 14 residues. The CDR3 spells CASGSGVGAGELFF. CDR3 coding DNA: TGTGCCAGTGGGTCAGGGGTTGGGGCCGGGGAGCTGTTTTTT. The full variable domain, with the rest looked up from reference TRBV2 and TRBJ2-2, is EPEVTQTPSHQVTQMGQEVILRCVPISNHLYFYWYRQILGQKVEFLVSFYNNEISEKSEIFDDQFSVERPDGSNFTLKIRSTKLEDSAMYFCASGSGVGAGELFFGEGSRLTVL.

This clone was found once. This chain connects TRBV7-2 to TRBJ2-7, with D unclear. Germline CDR1 SGHTA, CDR2 FQGNSA. The CDR3 has 12 residues. With 5 bases removed from V and 2 bases from J, the gap between germline ends came to 7 bases. Written as DNA, the CDR3 is TGTGCCAGCAGCCCCAACACCTACGAGCAGTACTTC. It encodes CASSPNTYEQYF.

This rearrangement joins TRBV30 to TRBJ1-5, with D possibly matching TRBD1 (5 bases). V lost 2 bases to trimming and J lost 7 bases, with 12 bases between them. Per germline, CDR1 GTSNPN and CDR2 SVGIG (reference sequence). The CDR3 is 13 residues long. The CDR3 coding sequence is TGTGCCTGGAGTCGGGGGGGTGGACAGCCCCAGCATTTT. Encoded protein: CAWSRGGGQPQHF.

The V and J genes are TRBV20-1 and TRBJ1-1, with D uncertain. Trimming took off 1 base at V and 3 bases at J, with 3 bases between the two ends. Germline V gene data show CDR1 as DFQATT and CDR2 as SNEGSKA (reference sequence). The length of the CDR3 is 11 residues. Written as DNA, the CDR3 is TGCAGTGCTAGAGGGCACACTGAAGCTTTCTTT. Translated, it gives CSARGHTEAFF.

The J gene is TRBJ2-3, the V gene TRBV28; 8 nucleotides agree with TRBD1. The CDR3 covers 16 residues. Trimming cost V 4 bases and J 4 bases; bases outside gene matches: 10. CDR1 and CDR2 (germline): MDHEN, SYDVKM. The CDR3 protein is CASSSPSTGVPDTQYF. The CDR3 DNA sequence: TGTGCCAGCAGTTCCCCCTCGACAGGGGTCCCAGATACGCAGTATTTT.

The V and J genes are TRBV18 and TRBJ1-2; TRBD1 might be the D (6 bases). CDR3 length: 14 amino acids. V was clipped by 3 bases and J by 4 bases, with 12 bases between them. Germline assignment: CDR1 KGHSH and CDR2 LQKENI. For the CDR3, the DNA is TGTGCCAGCTCACCCGGGGGGGCTGGCTATGGCTACACCTTC. Translated: CASSPGGAGYGYTF. The full variable domain, rest sourced from reference TRBV18 and TRBJ1-2, is NAGVMQNPRHLVRRRGQEARLRCSPMKGHSHVYWYRQLPEEGLKFMVYLQKENIIDESGMPKERFSAEFPKEGPSILRIQQVVRGDSAAYFCASSPGGAGYGYTFGSGTRLTVV.

CDR3 residues: CASSPGGGNEKLFF. CDR3 DNA: TGTGCCAGCAGCCCAGGGGGCGGTAATGAAAAACTGTTTTTT. This sequence joins TRBV7-2 and TRBJ1-4; 8 bases are shared with TRBD1. In germline, CDR1 is SGHTA, CDR2 FQGNSA. V lost 5 bases to trimming and J lost 4 bases; unmatched junction nucleotides: 3. The CDR3 has 14 amino acids.

J is TRBJ2-1 and V is TRBV30; the D is unclear. V dropped 0 bases and J dropped 12 bases, with 9 bases sitting between them. The CDR3 loop spans 11 amino acids. Germline V gene data show CDR1 as GTSNPN and CDR2 as SVGIG (reference sequence). The CDR3 reads CAWSVSSGQFF. DNA of the CDR3: TGTGCCTGGAGTGTATCCAGTGGGCAGTTCTTC.

The chain joins TRBV13 to TRBJ1-1; 7 positions agree with TRBD1. Unmatched junction bases numbered 10, after V lost 7 bases and J lost 8 bases. CDR3 length: 13 residues. Germline V gene data show CDR1 as PRHDT and CDR2 as FYEKMQ (reference sequence). Written as DNA, the CDR3 is TGTGCCAGCACGAGGGACAGATCATTAGAAGCTTTCTTT. Translating gives CASTRDRSLEAFF.

V gene TRBV7-3 combines with J gene TRBJ2-3; 7 nucleotides align to TRBD2. The CDR3 spans 14 residues. Per germline, CDR1 SGHTA and CDR2 FQGTGA. V was pared by 1 base and J by 3 bases, with 1 base of the junction left unmatched. The CDR3 loop is CASSLRGGTDTQYF. The CDR3 region has the DNA TGTGCCAGCAGCTTAAGGGGGGGGACAGATACGCAGTATTTT.

The J gene is TRBJ1-2, the V gene TRBV10-3; D is ambiguous. The germline V and J ends were trimmed by 0 bases and 4 bases, with 15 bases remaining between them. The germline V gene has CDR1 ENHRY and CDR2 SYGVKD. The CDR3 length is 16 residues. Written as DNA, the CDR3 is TGTGCCATCAGTGAGTCGACCGGGGAGGTGGTCTATGGCTACACCTTC. Translation gives CAISESTGEVVYGYTF.

This sequence joins TRBV7-2 and TRBJ2-7, with D maybe TRBD2 (5 bases). The CDR3 loop spans 14 amino acids. CDR1 and CDR2 (germline): SGHTA, FQGNSA. The ends were cut back, 5 bases at V and 0 bases at J, with 11 bases in the middle. For the CDR3, the DNA is TGTGCCAGCAGCCCCCGACGGGGCTCCTACGAGCAGTACTTC. Its translation is CASSPRRGSYEQYF. The full variable domain, its missing parts supplied by reference TRBV7-2 and TRBJ2-7, is GAGVSQSPSNKVTEKGKDVELRCDPISGHTALYWYRQSLGQGLEFLIYFQGNSAPDKSGLPSDRFSAERTGGSVSTLTIQRTQQEDSAVYLCASSPRRGSYEQYFGPGTRLTVT.

This chain uses TRBV6-1 with TRBJ1-2, with TRBD1 as a possible D gene (5 bases). This CDR3 comprises 13 residues. Germline values: CDR1 MNHNS, CDR2 SASEGT. Trimming removed 0 bases at V and 4 bases at J, with 6 bases between. The CDR3 loop is CASSEARVYGYTF. The CDR3 coding sequence is TGTGCCAGCAGTGAAGCCAGGGTCTATGGCTACACCTTC.

The chain couples TRBV4-3 to TRBJ1-4; D is possibly TRBD1 (5 bases). The CDR3 contains 15 residues. V lost 0 bases to trimming and J lost 8 bases, with 13 bases between them. Germline V CDR1 and CDR2: LGHNA, YSLEER. In DNA, the CDR3 is TGCGCCAGCAGCCAAGAAGGGCAGGGCAGGGAAAAACTGTTTTTT. As protein: CASSQEGQGREKLFF.

The sample holds one count of this clone. The V and J genes are TRBV27 and TRBJ2-5; D not certain. The J call is in doubt because the DNA end fits TRBJ2-7 better. From germline, CDR1 is MNHEY and CDR2 SMNVEV (reference sequence). CDR3 size: 13 residues. In nucleotides, the CDR3 is TGTGCCAGCAGTTTACGGGTATACTACGAGCAGTACTTC. This codes for CASSLRVYYEQYF.

The V and J genes are TRBV7-2 and TRBJ2-3, with 9 bases that match TRBD2. Per germline, CDR1 SGHTA and CDR2 FQGNSA. This CDR3 region has 19 residues. With 2 bases clipped from V and 5 bases from J, the junction kept 17 bases outside the gene matches. The CDR3: CASSLSPSFGGGAIDTQYF. The DNA for the CDR3 is TGTGCCAGCAGCTTAAGCCCCTCTTTTGGCGGGGGGGCGATAGATACGCAGTATTTT. Filled out from reference TRBV7-2 and TRBJ2-3, the complete variable domain reads GAGVSQSPSNKVTEKGKDVELRCDPISGHTALYWYRQSLGQGLEFLIYFQGNSAPDKSGLPSDRFSAERTGGSVSTLTIQRTQQEDSAVYLCASSLSPSFGGGAIDTQYFGPGTRLTVL.

The chain uses TRBV30 and TRBJ1-2; D perhaps matches TRBD1 (6 bases). The germline CDR1 and CDR2 sequences are GTSNPN and SVGIG (reference sequence). The V end was cut by 1 base, the J end by 4 bases, with 13 bases between. CDR3 length equals 14 residues. CDR3 DNA: TGTGCCTGGAGTGCATTGGGGGCCTTCTATGGCTACACCTTC. Protein: CAWSALGAFYGYTF.

The chain couples TRBV15 to TRBJ2-5; TRBD2 matches at 8 bases. Per germline, CDR1 LNHNV and CDR2 YYDKDF (reference sequence). The V and J ends lost 0 bases and 1 base, in that order; junction bases with no gene match: 1. This CDR3 has 15 residues. The chain's CDR3 is CATSRDSGTQETQYF. CDR3 nucleotides: TGTGCCACCAGCAGAGATAGCGGGACCCAAGAGACCCAGTACTTC.

The rearrangement joins TRBV6-4 to TRBJ1-2, with 8 bases fitting TRBD1. CDR3 length: 13 residues. V was pared by 10 bases and J by 4 bases, with 8 bases of the junction left unmatched. Germline-derived CDR1 and CDR2 are MRHNA and SNTAGT. The CDR3 bases are TGTGCCACCGACCCCGGGACAGGCTATGGCTACACCTTC. Translated: CATDPGTGYGYTF.

V is TRBV7-8 and J is TRBJ1-6; 8 nucleotides align to TRBD1. The CDR3 spans 15 residues. CDR1 and CDR2 from the germline V gene are SGHVS and FQNEAQ. The V segment lost 1 base and the J segment 9 bases; nucleotides outside the gene matches: 5. The CDR3 sequence: CASSLDRTGSSPLHF. CDR3 in DNA: TGTGCCAGCAGCTTAGACCGGACAGGGAGTTCACCCCTCCACTTT.

The V call is TRBV6-1, the J call TRBJ2-7; 7 bases line up with TRBD2. The CDR3 is 15 amino acids. V was clipped by 1 base and J by 6 bases; unmatched bases: 9. Germline V CDR1 and CDR2: MNHNS, SASEGT. CDR3 sequence (DNA): TGTGCCAGCAGTGAAGATGCAGGTGGGGGGGGCGAGCAGTACTTC. Translated, it gives CASSEDAGGGGEQYF.

This clone was observed a single time. V usage is TRBV21-1 and J usage is TRBJ1-1; the tabulated D call, TRBD1, remains unverified against the DNA. TRBV21-1 is classified as a pseudogene. The CDR3 extends over 14 amino acids. The CDR3 region has the DNA TGTGCCAGCAGCAAGGGACAGGGCGCCCTTGAAGCTTTCTTT. As protein: CASSKGQGALEAFF.

V gene TRBV18 combines with J gene TRBJ2-3; tentatively, D is TRBD1 (6 bases). CDR1 and CDR2 from the germline V gene are KGHSH and LQKENI. The V end lost 5 bases, the J end lost 6 bases, and 12 bases lay between the germline ends. There are 13 residues in the CDR3. CDR3: CASSRGHGDTQYF. DNA for the CDR3: TGTGCCAGCTCAAGGGGACACGGGGATACGCAGTATTTT.

The chain carries TRBV25-1 and TRBJ2-1; maybe TRBD2 (7 bases). Germline CDR1 reads MGHDK; CDR2 reads SYGVNS. This CDR3 is 14 amino acids long. The germline V and J ends were trimmed by 8 bases and 5 bases, with 16 bases remaining between them. The CDR3 sequence: CASSRGGIDNEQFF. CDR3 in DNA: TGTGCCAGCTCTAGGGGGGGAATCGACAATGAGCAGTTCTTC.

Only one count was recorded for this clone. The J gene is TRBJ2-5, the V gene TRBV5-4, with D possibly matching TRBD1 (7 bases). Germline V gene lookup returns CDR1 SGHNT and CDR2 YYREEE (reference sequence). The CDR3 contains 14 residues. Trimming removed 3 bases at V and 5 bases at J, with 14 bases between. The CDR3 DNA reads as TGTGCCAGCAGCTCAGGGGGGAACAAGGAGACCCAGTACTTC. This translates into CASSSGGNKETQYF.

This chain's CDR3 is CASSAGGFAEKLFF. The CDR3 DNA is TGTGCCAGCAGTGCAGGGGGCTTTGCCGAAAAACTGTTTTTT. The chain uses TRBV6-5 and TRBJ1-4; 8 nucleotides line up with TRBD1. The CDR3 sequence is 14 residues long. Germline V gene sequence: CDR1 MNHEY, CDR2 SVGAGI. Trimming cost V 5 bases and J 8 bases; bases outside gene matches: 7.

This clone showed up just once. The chain carries TRBV25-1 and TRBJ1-1; tentatively, D is TRBD1 (5 bases). The germline gives CDR1 MGHDK, CDR2 SYGVNS. The CDR3 contains 12 residues. V lost 5 bases and J 7 bases, leaving 11 bases between the germline ends. The CDR3 coding sequence is TGTGCCAGCAGTCCAGGGTTTATTGAAGCTTTCTTT. This translates into CASSPGFIEAFF.